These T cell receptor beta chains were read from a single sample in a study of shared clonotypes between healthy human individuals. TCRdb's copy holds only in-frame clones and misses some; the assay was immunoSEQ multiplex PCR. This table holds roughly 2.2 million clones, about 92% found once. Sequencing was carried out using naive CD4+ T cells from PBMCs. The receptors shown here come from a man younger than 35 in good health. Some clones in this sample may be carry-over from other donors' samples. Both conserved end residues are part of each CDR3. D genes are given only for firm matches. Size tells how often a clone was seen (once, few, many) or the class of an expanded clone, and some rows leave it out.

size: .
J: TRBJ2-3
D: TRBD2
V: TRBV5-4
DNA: TGTGCCAGCAGCCAGTTAGCGGGAGGGGTAGATACGCAGTATTTT
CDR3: CASSQLAGGVDTQYF

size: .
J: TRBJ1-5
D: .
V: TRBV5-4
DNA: TGTGCCAGCAGCTTGGGACATAATCAGCCCCAGCATTTT
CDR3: CASSLGHNQPQHF

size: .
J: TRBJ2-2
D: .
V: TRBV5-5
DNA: TGTGCCAGCAGCCTCAGGAGAAAAAGGGACACCGGGGAGCTGTTTTTT
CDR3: CASSLRRKRDTGELFF

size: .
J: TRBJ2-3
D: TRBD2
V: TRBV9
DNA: TGTGCCAGCAGTCTCGACCTTAGCGGGTCGCTCACAGATACGCAGTATTTT
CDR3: CASSLDLSGSLTDTQYF

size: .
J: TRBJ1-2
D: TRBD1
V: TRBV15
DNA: TGTGCCACCAGCAAAGCTATAACCGGGACAGGGTCCTATGGCTACACCTTC
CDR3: CATSKAITGTGSYGYTF

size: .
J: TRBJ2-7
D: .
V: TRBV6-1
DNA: TGTGCCAGCCGGACAGTCATGATTCCCTACGAGCAGTACTTC
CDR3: CASRTVMIPYEQYF

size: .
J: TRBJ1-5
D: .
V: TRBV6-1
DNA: TGTGCCAGCAGTGGCCGACAGGGCAATCAGCCCCAGCATTTT
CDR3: CASSGRQGNQPQHF

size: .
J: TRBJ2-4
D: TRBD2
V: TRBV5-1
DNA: TGCGCCAGCAGTGCACCTGGGGGGGATTTGGCCAAAAACATTCAGTACTTC
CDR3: CASSAPGGDLAKNIQYF

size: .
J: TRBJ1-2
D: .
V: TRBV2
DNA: TGTGCCAGCAGTGGGGACGGTAGGGGCTACACCTTC
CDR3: CASSGDGRGYTF

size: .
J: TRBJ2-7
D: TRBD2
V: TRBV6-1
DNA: TGTGCCAGCAGTGTAGCGGGAGTGGGCGAGCAGTACTTC
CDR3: CASSVAGVGEQYF

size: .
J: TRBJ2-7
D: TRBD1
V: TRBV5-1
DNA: TGCGCCAGCAGCTGGACGACAGGGGTAGGGGGTGAGCAGTACTTC
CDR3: CASSWTTGVGGEQYF

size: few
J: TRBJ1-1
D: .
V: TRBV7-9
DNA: TGTGCCAGCAGCTTTGGTTCAGTTGGGAACACTGAAGCTTTCTTT
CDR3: CASSFGSVGNTEAFF

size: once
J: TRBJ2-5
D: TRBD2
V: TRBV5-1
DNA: TGCGCCAGCAGCTTGGCCGGACTAGCGGGAGCGAGAGAGACCCAGTACTTC
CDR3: CASSLAGLAGARETQYF

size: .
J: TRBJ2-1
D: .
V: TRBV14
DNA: TGTGCCAGCAGCCAAGGTAGCCGTACCCGGCAGTTCTTC
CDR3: CASSQGSRTRQFF

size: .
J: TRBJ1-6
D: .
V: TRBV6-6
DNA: TGTGCCAGCAGTTACTGGGGACCACAGGATAATTCACCCCTCCACTTT
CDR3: CASSYWGPQDNSPLHF

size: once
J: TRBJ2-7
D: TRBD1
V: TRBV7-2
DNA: TGTGCCAGCAGAGACGACAGGGGATCCTACGAGCAGTACTTC
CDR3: CASRDDRGSYEQYF

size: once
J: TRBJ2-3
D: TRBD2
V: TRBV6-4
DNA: TGTGCCAGCAGTCGGACTAGCGTCACAGATACGCAGTATTTT
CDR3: CASSRTSVTDTQYF

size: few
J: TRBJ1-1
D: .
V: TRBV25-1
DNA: TGTGCCAGCAGGAAGGGGGTCGGCACTGAAGCTTTCTTT
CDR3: CASRKGVGTEAFF

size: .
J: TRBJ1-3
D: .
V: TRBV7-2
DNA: TGTGCCAGCAGCTTAGGACCGGGAAGCTCTGGAAACACCATATATTTT
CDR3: CASSLGPGSSGNTIYF

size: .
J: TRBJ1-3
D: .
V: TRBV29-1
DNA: TGCAGCGTTGATGAGCATCGGGAGTCGGGGAACACCATATATTTT
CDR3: CSVDEHRESGNTIYF

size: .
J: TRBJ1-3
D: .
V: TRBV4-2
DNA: TGTGCCAGCAGCCAAGATTTGCGGTATCAGGGGCGCTCTGGAAACACCATATATTTT
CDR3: CASSQDLRYQGRSGNTIYF

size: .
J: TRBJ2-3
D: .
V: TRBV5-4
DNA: TGTGCCAGCAGCTTGGTTACAGCGGGCACAGATACGCAGTATTTT
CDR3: CASSLVTAGTDTQYF

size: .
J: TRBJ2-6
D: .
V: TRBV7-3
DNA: TGTGCCAGCAGCTTATGGCCTGGGGCCAACGTCCTGACTTTC
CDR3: CASSLWPGANVLTF